Presented here are 26 T cell receptor beta chains from one specimen sequenced in a study of blood T cell dynamics during melanoma immunotherapy. Here immunoSEQ multiplex PCR was the method, and the copy in TCRdb shows in-frame clones only, minus some. The sample includes about 10,000 clones, approximately 90% seen only once; the top ten take about 7.4%. Time point defined: pre-treatment baseline. Sequencing used blood, obtained from a patient treated with checkpoint blockade. The source is a human donor with melanoma.

The chain couples TRBV19 to TRBJ1-3; 8 positions match TRBD1. Germline loops: CDR1 LNHDA, CDR2 SQIVND (reference sequence). This CDR3 has 15 residues. J lost 4 bases, V lost 5 bases, and 7 bases had no gene match. The CDR3 reads CASSAQGAGGNTIYF. The CDR3 DNA reads as TGTGCCAGTAGTGCCCAGGGGGCTGGGGGAAACACCATATATTTT. The full variable domain, its missing parts supplied by reference TRBV19 and TRBJ1-3, is DGGITQSPKYLFRKEGQNVTLSCEQNLNHDAMYWYRQDPGQGLRLIYYSQIVNDFQKGDIAEGYSVSREKKESFPLTVTSAQKNPTAFYLCASSAQGAGGNTIYFGEGSWLTVV.

The gene calls are TRBV6-1 and TRBJ2-7; either TRBD1 or TRBD2 may supply D (5 bases each). Trimming stripped 5 bases from V and 6 bases from J, with 14 bases between. Per germline, CDR1 MNHNS and CDR2 SASEGT. The CDR3 consists of 13 residues. In DNA form, the CDR3 reads TGTGCCAGCAGTTATCCCAGGGACGGCGAGCAGTACTTC. It is translated as CASSYPRDGEQYF.

The chain has TRBV18 and TRBJ2-1; 14 nucleotides match TRBD2. With V trimmed by 8 bases and J by 9 bases, 12 bases remained unmatched. Germline V CDR1 and CDR2: KGHSH, LQKENI. The CDR3 length is 16 residues. CDR3 coding DNA: TGTGCCAGCGTACCCGCGGGACTAGCGGGAGCGCCTGAGCAGTTCTTC. Protein product: CASVPAGLAGAPEQFF. Together with reference TRBV18 and TRBJ2-1, the CDR3 gives the full variable domain: NAGVMQNPRHLVRRRGQEARLRCSPMKGHSHVYWYRQLPEEGLKFMVYLQKENIIDESGMPKERFSAEFPKEGPSILRIQQVVRGDSAAYFCASVPAGLAGAPEQFFGPGTRLTVL.

The chain couples TRBV5-6 to TRBJ1-1; weak D call: TRBD1 (5 bases). Trimming cost V 0 bases and J 7 bases, with 19 bases left between them. CDR1 SGHDT and CDR2 YYEEEE come from the germline V gene. The CDR3 consists of 16 residues. The CDR3 DNA reads TGTGCCAGCAGCTTGGACGGGGGGATCCTCTTTATTGAAGCTTTCTTT. Translated: CASSLDGGILFIEAFF.

This chain joins TRBV7-2 and TRBJ1-3; the D is unclear. The CDR3 is 14 residues long. Germline loops: CDR1 SGHTA, CDR2 FQGNSA. V lost 0 bases and J 11 bases, leaving 14 bases between the germline ends. The CDR3 DNA is TGTGCCAGCAGCTTAGCCCTGGCCGGAGGACCCATATATTTT. Protein sequence: CASSLALAGGPIYF.

The genes are TRBV6-5 and TRBJ1-2; 8 bases line up with TRBD1. Germline values: CDR1 MNHEY, CDR2 SVGAGI. The CDR3 is 14 amino acids. The V gene end was trimmed by 6 bases and the J gene end by 1 base; junction bases not matched to a gene: 4. The DNA for the CDR3 is TGTGCCAGCAGAGCAGGGGGCAATAACTATGGCTACACCTTC. The encoded protein is CASRAGGNNYGYTF.

The chain joins TRBV6-6 to TRBJ2-3, with 9 bases that match TRBD2. Germline V lookup: CDR1 MNHNY, CDR2 SVGAGI (reference sequence). V was pared by 7 bases and J by 5 bases, with 4 bases of the junction left unmatched. This CDR3 has 13 residues. The CDR3 reads CASNPTSGDTQYF. CDR3 DNA: TGTGCCAGCAACCCGACTAGCGGAGATACGCAGTATTTT.

The V gene is TRBV19, the J gene TRBJ2-7; no reliable D call. CDR3 length: 13 amino acids. V was cut by 3 bases and J by 4 bases, with 10 bases left in between. Germline V gives CDR1 LNHDA, CDR2 SQIVND (reference sequence). The CDR3 loop reads CASSISTEYEQYF. CDR3 bases: TGTGCCAGTAGTATCAGCACAGAGTACGAGCAGTACTTC.

The CDR3 DNA is TGTGCCAGCAGCCCCGCCAGGACAGGGAAGGGCGAGCAGTACTTC. Translating it yields CASSPARTGKGEQYF. The chain combines TRBV7-2 with TRBJ2-7; 8 nucleotides line up with TRBD1. CDR3 length equals 15 residues. V lost 5 bases, J lost 6 bases, and 12 bases stayed unmatched. CDR1 and CDR2 (germline): SGHTA, FQGNSA.

The chain uses TRBV27 and TRBJ2-5; 8 positions match TRBD2. The J call may be mistaken, given a closer DNA end match to TRBJ2-7. CDR1 and CDR2 (germline): MNHEY, SMNVEV (reference sequence). This CDR3 is 15 amino acids long. CDR3 loop: CASSFRPAGEGEQYF. DNA of the CDR3: TGTGCCAGCAGTTTCCGGCCAGCGGGAGAAGGCGAGCAGTACTTC.

The chain employs TRBV18 and TRBJ1-3; 7 bases match TRBD1. Per the germline V gene, CDR1 is KGHSH and CDR2 is LQKENI. This CDR3 is 18 amino acids long. V lost 1 base to trimming and J lost 0 bases; unmatched junction nucleotides: 9. The CDR3 DNA sequence: TGTGCCAGCTCACCACTCCCTACAGGGGACCACTCTGGAAACACCATATATTTT. This codes for CASSPLPTGDHSGNTIYF.

The rearrangement joins TRBV4-2 to TRBJ2-4, with D hard to call. In germline, CDR1 is LGHNA, CDR2 YNFKEQ. The CDR3 totals 16 residues. V gave up 0 bases and J gave up 6 bases, with 15 bases separating them. The CDR3 protein is CASSQDSGASANIQYF. The DNA of the CDR3 is TGTGCCAGCAGCCAAGACTCCGGAGCTTCGGCAAACATTCAGTACTTC.

The chain employs TRBV4-2 and TRBJ1-1, with D possibly matching TRBD1 (6 bases). Germline values: CDR1 LGHNA, CDR2 YNFKEQ. Between the trimmed V and J ends, which lost 2 bases and 5 bases, there was a span of 18 bases. This CDR3 has 16 residues. The CDR3 region is CASSQPAGGAWTEAFF. For the CDR3, the DNA is TGTGCCAGCAGCCAACCGGCTGGGGGGGCGTGGACTGAAGCTTTCTTT.

The chain uses TRBV7-9 and TRBJ2-2; TRBD1 matches 7 bases. Germline-derived CDR1 and CDR2 are SEHNR and FQNEAQ (reference sequence). The junction had 5 bases not matched to a gene; V was cut back by 5 bases and J by 2 bases. This CDR3 contains 15 residues. CDR3 bases: TGTGCCAGCAGCCTAAGACAGGGTAACACCGGGGAGCTGTTTTTT. Protein: CASSLRQGNTGELFF.

The V and J genes are TRBV21-1 and TRBJ2-4; the table's D call, TRBD1, was not checked against the DNA. TRBV21-1 is a pseudogene locus. The CDR3 runs 15 residues. The CDR3 loop reads CASSKPRQIENIQYF. The CDR3 DNA sequence: TGTGCCAGCAGCAAACCGCGACAGATCGAAAACATTCAGTACTTC.

The sample holds one count of this clone. The chain joins TRBV7-9 to TRBJ2-7; D possibly matches TRBD1 or TRBD2 (5 bases each). Germline CDR1 reads SEHNR; CDR2 reads FQNEAQ (reference sequence). The CDR3 sequence is 11 residues long. V lost 8 bases and J 2 bases, leaving 7 bases between the germline ends. CDR3 sequence reads: CASGTPYEQYF. CDR3 DNA sequence: TGTGCCAGCGGGACGCCCTACGAGCAGTACTTC.

The chain uses TRBV28 and TRBJ2-5; TRBD1 might be the D (5 bases). With 6 bases removed from V and 1 base from J, the gap between germline ends came to 6 bases. Germline V gives CDR1 MDHEN, CDR2 SYDVKM. The CDR3 runs to 12 residues. DNA for the CDR3: TGTGCCAGCAGGCAGGGCCAAGAGACCCAGTACTTC. This encodes CASRQGQETQYF.

This clone was observed once. V is TRBV27 and J is TRBJ2-1, with 7 bases matching TRBD1. Per germline, CDR1 MNHEY and CDR2 SMNVEV (reference sequence). The CDR3 runs to 14 residues. Trimming at V came to 6 bases and at J to 7 bases, leaving 9 bases not matched to a gene. Here the CDR3 DNA reads TGTGCCAGCAGACTCACAGCAGGGGGTAATGAGCAGTTCTTC. Its translation: CASRLTAGGNEQFF.

The gene calls are TRBV28 and TRBJ1-6, with a tentative D call TRBD1 (5 bases). V dropped 6 bases and J dropped 8 bases, with 14 bases sitting between them. CDR3 length equals 14 residues. Germline CDR1 reads MDHEN; CDR2 reads SYDVKM. CDR3 residues: CASRRDPLDSPLHF. In DNA, the CDR3 is TGTGCCAGCAGGCGGGACCCACTCGATTCACCCCTCCACTTT.

The chain combines TRBV27 with TRBJ2-3; D is ambiguous. Trimming pared 4 bases from V and 6 bases from J, leaving 8 bases between. Germline CDR1 reads MNHEY; CDR2 reads SMNVEV (reference sequence). This CDR3 is built from 12 residues. CDR3 protein: CASSSQTDTQYF. CDR3 nucleotides: TGTGCCAGCAGTTCCCAGACTGATACGCAGTATTTT.

The CDR3 sequence is CASSKTDTTDKFF. Here the CDR3 DNA reads TGTGCCAGCAGTAAGACGGACACGACAGACAAGTTCTTC. J is TRBJ2-1 and V is TRBV6-5, with TRBD1 as a possible D gene (5 bases). V lost 5 bases, J lost 14 bases, and 19 bases lay in between. The CDR3 sequence is 13 residues long. Per the germline V gene, CDR1 is MNHEY and CDR2 is SVGAGI.

The rearrangement links TRBV30 to TRBJ2-6; the D call may be TRBD1 or TRBD2 (5 bases each). Germline V gene data show CDR1 as GTSNPN and CDR2 as SVGIG (reference sequence). Trimming pared 8 bases from V and 0 bases from J, leaving 17 bases between. The CDR3 runs 16 residues. CDR3 in amino acids: CAGGRAENSGANVLTF. CDR3 coding DNA: TGTGCCGGGGGAAGGGCGGAAAACTCTGGGGCCAACGTCCTGACTTTC.

The chain joins TRBV5-4 to TRBJ2-1; 9 bases match TRBD2. J was trimmed by 7 bases and V by 3 bases; bases with no gene match: 8. Germline CDR1 SGHNT, CDR2 YYREEE (reference sequence). This CDR3 region has 15 residues. The CDR3 is CASSSEGSGSNEQFF. CDR3 nucleotide sequence: TGTGCCAGCAGCTCAGAGGGTAGCGGGAGTAATGAGCAGTTCTTC.

The gene calls are TRBV19 and TRBJ2-3, with 9 bases that match TRBD2. The J segment lost 6 bases and the V segment lost 3 bases, leaving 4 bases of the junction unmatched. The germline V gene has CDR1 LNHDA and CDR2 SQIVND (reference sequence). This CDR3 is 14 amino acids long. The CDR3 sequence is CASSIMREGDTQYF. In DNA form, the CDR3 reads TGTGCCAGTAGTATTATGCGGGAGGGGGATACGCAGTATTTT.

The chain couples TRBV30 to TRBJ1-2; no firm D call. CDR3 length: 11 residues. V lost 8 bases to trimming and J lost 4 bases, with 11 bases between them. Germline CDR1 reads GTSNPN; CDR2 reads SVGIG (reference sequence). CDR3 sequence: CAQSAGYGYTF. CDR3 nucleotide sequence: TGTGCCCAGAGCGCAGGCTATGGCTACACCTTC.

J is TRBJ2-1 and V is TRBV30; D is possibly TRBD1 or TRBD2 (6 bases each). CDR3 size: 13 residues. The V gene's germline CDR1 is GTSNPN and CDR2 SVGIG (reference sequence). Trimming stripped 0 bases from V and 10 bases from J, with 13 bases between. This CDR3 reads CAWSVGGGREQFF. In DNA form, the CDR3 reads TGTGCCTGGAGTGTAGGAGGGGGAAGGGAGCAGTTCTTC.